The 6 T cell receptor beta chains in this list originate from one sample, sequenced in a study of T cell changes during pregnancy in multiple sclerosis. TCRdb's copy holds only in-frame clones and misses some; the assay was immunoSEQ multiplex PCR. This table holds around 34,000 clones, 90% found once. This specimen consisted of CD8+ T cells from peripheral blood mononuclear cells, obtained before pregnancy. The receptor set was obtained from a female donor with multiple sclerosis, enrolled in a pregnancy study.

J is TRBJ1-1 and V is TRBV5-1, with D unresolved. Germline V gene data show CDR1 as SGHRS and CDR2 as YFSETQ. The CDR3 has 14 residues. V was clipped by 0 bases and J by 1 base, with 7 bases between them. CDR3 residues: CASSLVAPNTEAFF. CDR3 sequence (DNA): TGCGCCAGCAGCTTGGTGGCACCGAACACTGAAGCTTTCTTT.

The chain joins TRBV7-9 to TRBJ2-7; 8 nucleotides align to TRBD2. This CDR3 comprises 16 residues. Per germline, CDR1 SEHNR and CDR2 FQNEAQ (reference sequence). V lost 0 bases to trimming and J lost 2 bases; unmatched junction nucleotides: 6. CDR3 sequence (DNA): TGTGCCAGCAGCTTAGCCTACGGGACTAGAGCCTACGAGCAGTACTTC. Amino acid sequence: CASSLAYGTRAYEQYF.

This clone was recorded once. The rearrangement links TRBV6-1 to TRBJ1-1, with 8 bases identical to TRBD1. The V gene's germline CDR1 is MNHNS and CDR2 SASEGT. The ends lost 5 bases at V and 5 bases at J; junction bases unmatched: 10. The CDR3 is 15 residues long. The DNA of the CDR3 is TGTGCCAGCAGTAAAAAACACACAGGGGGAACTGAAGCTTTCTTT. Protein: CASSKKHTGGTEAFF.

The chain has TRBV6-4 and TRBJ2-4, with D possibly matching TRBD1 (6 bases). The CDR3 sequence is 18 residues long. Trimming stripped 2 bases from V and 0 bases from J, with 17 bases between. The germline CDR1 and CDR2 sequences are MRHNA and SNTAGT. In nucleotides, the CDR3 is TGTGCCAGCAGTGACATGGGGGCCGAAGATCTAGCCAAAAACATTCAGTACTTC. This sequence encodes CASSDMGAEDLAKNIQYF.

The chain employs TRBV4-1 and TRBJ2-3; possibly TRBD2 for D (6 bases). CDR1 MGHRA and CDR2 YSYEKL come from the germline V gene. Trimming stripped 0 bases from V and 10 bases from J, with 23 bases between. The CDR3 runs to 17 residues. The chain's CDR3 is CASSQDGVADSLAAQYF. DNA for the CDR3: TGCGCCAGCAGCCAAGATGGGGTAGCGGACTCCCTTGCGGCGCAGTATTTT.

The chain combines TRBV6-6 with TRBJ1-2, with D possibly TRBD1 on 5 matching bases. CDR1 MNHNY and CDR2 SVGAGI come from the germline V gene (reference sequence). Trimming took 4 bases from V and 3 from J, leaving 6 bases between them. This CDR3 has 12 residues. The CDR3 sequence: CASSWGDYGYTF. CDR3 DNA sequence: TGTGCCAGCAGTTGGGGGGACTATGGCTACACCTTC.